A selection of T cell receptor beta chains follows, all from one sample in a study of T cells in Graves' hyperthyroidism and ophthalmopathy. TCRdb reprocessed the multiplex PCR reads with MiXCR, giving one entry per CDR3 protein. The table lists 340,000 or so distinct CDR3 sequences, about 20% of them singletons. The sequenced material came from blood. These receptors all come from a woman in her 50s with Graves' hyperthyroidism. CDR3s include the opening cysteine and the closing phenylalanine or tryptophan. The D gene is left open where the match is weak. Size is omitted from some rows. Given values are once, few, many or a class for expanded clones.

len	abundance	v_gene	d_gene	j_gene	CDR3aa	CDR3nt
15	many	TRBV28	-	TRBJ2-7	CASSPGTLATNEQYF	TGTGCCAGCAGTCCAGGGACCCTGGCAACCAACGAGCAGTACTTC
14	many	TRBV5-1	-	TRBJ1-4	CASSLGDLDEKLFF	TGCGCCAGCAGCTTGGGGGATCTGGATGAAAAACTGTTTTTT
17	-	TRBV14	-	TRBJ2-2	CASSVHFGTLDTGELFF	TGTGCCAGCAGCGTACACTTCGGGACACTTGACACCGGGGAGCTGTTTTTT
17	-	TRBV11-2	TRBD2	TRBJ2-5	CASSLGLGLAEQETQYF	TGTGCCAGCAGCTTAGGACTCGGACTAGCGGAGCAAGAGACCCAGTACTTC
15	-	TRBV19	-	TRBJ2-1	CASAKGTTGPNEQFF	TGTGCCAGTGCAAAAGGAACTACAGGGCCCAATGAGCAGTTCTTC
12	few	TRBV5-4	-	TRBJ1-5	CASSLSQGPQHF	TGTGCCAGCAGCTTGTCACAGGGGCCCCAGCATTTT
15	-	TRBV12-3/TRBV12-4	-	TRBJ1-1	CASSLGSRGGYEGFF	TGTGCCAGCAGTTTAGGGTCCCGGGGGGGCTATGAAGGATTCTTT
17	few	TRBV28	TRBD1	TRBJ1-2	CASTWWMDRGNLYGYTF	TGTGCCAGCACCTGGTGGATGGACAGGGGAAATTTGTATGGCTACACCTTC
15	-	TRBV7-9	TRBD1	TRBJ1-1	CASSQQGAYWVEAFF	TGTGCCAGCAGCCAACAGGGGGCTTATTGGGTTGAAGCTTTCTTT
15	-	TRBV6-1	TRBD1	TRBJ1-5	CASSEWTGYNQPQHF	TGTGCCAGCAGTGAATGGACAGGGTACAATCAGCCCCAGCATTTT
14	many	TRBV12-3/TRBV12-4	-	TRBJ1-3	CASSFTGSGNTIYF	TGTGCCAGCAGTTTTACGGGCTCTGGAAACACCATATATTTT
15	many	TRBV6-1	TRBD1	TRBJ1-1	CASSYSQGARTEAFF	TGTGCCAGCAGTTATTCCCAGGGGGCGAGGACTGAAGCTTTCTTT
16	-	TRBV20-1	TRBD2	TRBJ2-5	CSAPGLADRLGETQYF	TGCAGTGCCCCGGGACTAGCGGACCGATTGGGGGAGACCCAGTACTTC
15	few	TRBV27	TRBD1	TRBJ2-1	CASSSQGAGYNEQFF	TGTGCCAGCAGTTCACAGGGGGCGGGCTACAATGAGCAGTTCTTC
16	-	TRBV5-6	TRBD2	TRBJ2-3	CASSLEPAGGTDTQYF	TGTGCCAGCAGCTTGGAACCGGCGGGAGGGACAGATACGCAGTATTTT
14	few	TRBV5-1	TRBD2	TRBJ2-1	CASSFSGSPGEQFF	TGCGCCAGCAGCTTCAGCGGGAGCCCGGGTGAGCAGTTCTTC
15	-	TRBV14	-	TRBJ2-1	CASSFGQLRYNEQFF	TGTGCCAGCAGCTTCGGACAGCTCCGCTACAATGAGCAGTTCTTC
15	few	TRBV19	TRBD1	TRBJ1-4	CASSIDRQGNEKLFF	TGTGCCAGTAGTATAGATCGACAGGGGAACGAAAAACTGTTTTTT
15	-	TRBV9	-	TRBJ2-2	CASRAGLSNTGELFF	TGTGCCAGCAGAGCAGGACTTTCGAACACCGGGGAGCTGTTTTTT
14	-	TRBV20-1	TRBD1	TRBJ2-1	CSAAGTGGYNEQFF	TGCAGTGCCGCCGGGACAGGGGGCTACAATGAGCAGTTCTTC
17	few	TRBV18	-	TRBJ1-4	CASSPVGGAGTNEKLFF	TGTGCCAGCTCACCAGTCGGGGGCGCGGGGACTAATGAAAAACTGTTTTTT
13	few	TRBV15	TRBD2	TRBJ2-7	CATSVGGDYEQYF	TGTGCCACCAGCGTGGGAGGGGACTACGAGCAGTACTTC
14	many	TRBV29-1	-	TRBJ1-1	CSVVGTPMNTEAFF	TGCAGCGTTGTGGGGACACCGATGAACACTGAAGCTTTCTTT
18	-	TRBV5-6	-	TRBJ2-2	CASSLWWDGRANTGELFF	TGTGCCAGCAGCCTATGGTGGGACGGCAGAGCGAACACCGGGGAGCTGTTTTTT
14	many	TRBV28	-	TRBJ2-3	CASSLGQLADTQYF	TGTGCCAGCAGTTTAGGTCAGCTAGCAGATACGCAGTATTTT
13	many	TRBV12-3/TRBV12-4	TRBD2	TRBJ2-3	CASSAPGLVAQYF	TGTGCCAGCAGTGCCCCGGGACTAGTGGCGCAGTATTTT
15	few	TRBV20-1	-	TRBJ2-1	CSARSRDGLYNEQFF	TGCAGTGCTAGGAGTAGGGACGGGCTTTACAATGAGCAGTTCTTC
13	-	TRBV4-1	-	TRBJ1-2	CASSQEGIYGYTF	TGCGCCAGCAGCCAAGAAGGGATATATGGCTACACCTTC
13	few	TRBV5-1	-	TRBJ1-1	CASSQQWNAEAFF	TGCGCCAGCAGCCAACAATGGAACGCTGAAGCTTTCTTT
18	-	TRBV28	TRBD1	TRBJ2-6	CASNSGTGVASGANVLTF	TGTGCCAGCAACTCCGGGACAGGGGTTGCCTCTGGGGCCAACGTCCTGACTTTC
14	-	TRBV11-3	-	TRBJ2-2	CASSLEPSTGELFF	TGTGCCAGCAGCTTAGAGCCGAGCACCGGGGAGCTGTTTTTT
14	many	TRBV11-1	TRBD1	TRBJ1-6	CASSPVQGDSPLHF	TGTGCCAGCAGCCCGGTCCAGGGGGATTCACCCCTCCACTTT
13	many	TRBV28	TRBD1	TRBJ1-1	CAIYRGMNTEAFF	TGTGCTATCTACAGGGGGATGAACACTGAAGCTTTCTTT
14	-	TRBV10-3	-	TRBJ1-1	CAISNSLRGAEAFF	TGTGCCATCAGTAACAGCCTCCGGGGGGCTGAAGCTTTCTTT
15	few	TRBV5-5	TRBD2	TRBJ2-1	CASSLTSGGVNEQLF	TGTGCCAGCAGCTTGACAAGCGGGGGGGTTAATGAGCAGCTCTTC
13	-	TRBV6-5	-	TRBJ2-3	CASSYDGTDTQYF	TGTGCCAGCAGTTACGACGGCACAGATACGCAGTATTTT
16	few	TRBV7-2	TRBD2	TRBJ2-5	CASSTTSGAAKETQYF	TGTGCCAGCAGCACGACTAGCGGTGCCGCGAAAGAGACCCAGTACTTC
13	-	TRBV10-3	-	TRBJ2-2	CATLPGGTGELFF	TGTGCCACCCTCCCCGGGGGCACCGGGGAGCTGTTTTTT
14	few	TRBV7-8	TRBD2	TRBJ2-7	CASSPLAGDYEQYF	TGTGCCAGCAGCCCCCTAGCGGGGGACTACGAGCAGTACTTC
14	-	TRBV5-1	-	TRBJ2-1	CASSLGSLHSEQFF	TGCGCCAGCAGCTTGGGGTCGCTCCACAGCGAGCAGTTCTTC
17	-	TRBV20-1	TRBD2	TRBJ2-2	CSARDVFGGGLAGELFF	TGCAGTGCTAGAGATGTGTTTGGCGGGGGGCTTGCCGGGGAGCTGTTTTTT
16	few	TRBV19	TRBD1	TRBJ1-4	CASSGHRGTTNEKLFF	TGTGCCAGTAGTGGACACAGGGGGACAACTAATGAAAAACTGTTTTTT
16	many	TRBV12-3/TRBV12-4	-	TRBJ1-6	CASSLRAARQSSPLHF	TGTGCCAGCAGTCTCCGGGCCGCCAGGCAGTCTTCACCCCTCCACTTT
14	-	TRBV12-3/TRBV12-4	-	TRBJ1-4	CASSLSAGRGKLFF	TGTGCCAGCAGTTTATCGGCAGGGAGGGGAAAACTGTTTTTT
14	-	TRBV9	-	TRBJ1-1	CAGGSGPYQTEAFF	TGTGCCGGTGGATCTGGGCCCTATCAGACTGAAGCTTTCTTT
15	few	TRBV5-1	-	TRBJ1-1	CASSLVEGGVTEAFF	TGCGCCAGCAGCTTGGTGGAGGGGGGCGTCACTGAAGCTTTCTTT
14	many	TRBV6-1	-	TRBJ2-1	CASRGGQPENEQFF	TGTGCCAGCAGGGGGGGACAGCCTGAGAATGAGCAGTTCTTC
11	-	TRBV6-1	-	TRBJ2-5	CASRSPLVMYF	TGTGCCAGCAGGTCCCCTTTAGTAATGTACTTC
16	many	TRBV12-3/TRBV12-4	TRBD1	TRBJ1-5	CASRSTGDGGSQPQHF	TGTGCCAGCAGGTCCACAGGGGACGGTGGAAGTCAGCCCCAGCATTTT
15	many	TRBV6-6	-	TRBJ1-1	CASSYGTGSYTEAFF	TGTGCCAGCAGTTACGGTACGGGTTCGTACACTGAAGCTTTCTTT
15	many	TRBV9	TRBD1	TRBJ2-5	CASTRQGVYQETQYF	TGTGCCAGCACTCGACAGGGGGTGTACCAAGAGACCCAGTACTTC
18	-	TRBV20-1	-	TRBJ2-7	CSASRLGPRGISFYEQYF	TGCAGTGCCTCGAGATTGGGCCCTCGGGGGATAAGCTTCTACGAGCAGTACTTC
14	-	TRBV9	-	TRBJ1-4	CASSVDLKAEKLFF	TGTGCCAGCAGCGTAGATCTGAAGGCTGAAAAACTGTTTTTT
16	-	TRBV20-1	TRBD2	TRBJ2-3	CSARIPTSGNLDTQYF	TGCAGTGCTAGAATCCCCACTAGCGGGAACTTAGATACGCAGTATTTT
13	few	TRBV7-3	-	TRBJ2-7	CASSLYGDGEQYF	TGTGCCAGCAGCTTATACGGAGATGGGGAGCAGTACTTC
13	many	TRBV6-5	-	TRBJ2-5	CASSAGTVETQYF	TGTGCCAGCAGTGCCGGGACGGTCGAGACCCAGTACTTC
13	few	TRBV11-2	-	TRBJ2-2	CASSLSPMGELFF	TGTGCCAGCAGCTTAAGCCCGATGGGGGAGCTGTTTTTT